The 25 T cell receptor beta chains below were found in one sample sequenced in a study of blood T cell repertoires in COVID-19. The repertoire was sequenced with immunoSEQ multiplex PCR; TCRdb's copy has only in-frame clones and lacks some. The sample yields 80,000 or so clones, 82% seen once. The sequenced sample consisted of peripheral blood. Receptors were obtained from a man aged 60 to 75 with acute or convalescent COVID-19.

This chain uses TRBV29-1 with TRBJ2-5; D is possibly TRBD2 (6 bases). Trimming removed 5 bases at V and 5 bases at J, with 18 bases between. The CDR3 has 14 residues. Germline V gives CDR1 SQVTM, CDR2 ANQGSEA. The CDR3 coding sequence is TGCAGCGTTACGGCAGGTAGCGGTTTCGAGACCCAGTACTTC. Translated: CSVTAGSGFETQYF. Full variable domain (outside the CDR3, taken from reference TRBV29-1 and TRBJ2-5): SAVISQKPSRDICQRGTSLTIQCQVDSQVTMMFWYRQQPGQSLTLIATANQGSEATYESGFVIDKFPISRPNLTFSTLTVSNMSPEDSSIYLCSVTAGSGFETQYFGPGTRLLVL.

CDR3 DNA sequence: TGTGCCAGCGGCCGGGGGAGGGCGACCGGGGAGCTGTTTTTT. Translated, it gives CASGRGRATGELFF. The chain has TRBV7-9 and TRBJ2-2; 7 bases align to TRBD2. Germline V gene sequence: CDR1 SEHNR, CDR2 FQNEAQ (reference sequence). After removal of 8 bases from V and 5 bases from J, the junction contained 8 bases not matched to a gene. This CDR3 has 14 amino acids. Complete variable domain (other parts from reference TRBV7-9 and TRBJ2-2): DTGVSQNPRHKITKRGQNVTFRCDPISEHNRLYWYRQTLGQGPEFLTYFQNEAQLEKSRLLSDRFSAERPKGSFSTLEIQRTEQGDSAMYLCASGRGRATGELFFGEGSRLTVL.

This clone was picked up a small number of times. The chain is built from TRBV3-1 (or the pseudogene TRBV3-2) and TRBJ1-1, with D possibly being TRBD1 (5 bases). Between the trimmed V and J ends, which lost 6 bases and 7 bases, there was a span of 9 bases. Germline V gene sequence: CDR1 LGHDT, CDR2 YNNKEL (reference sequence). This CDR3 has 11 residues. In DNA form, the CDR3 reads TGTGCCAGCAGGCTCGGGGGTGAAGCTTTCTTT. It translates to CASRLGGEAFF.

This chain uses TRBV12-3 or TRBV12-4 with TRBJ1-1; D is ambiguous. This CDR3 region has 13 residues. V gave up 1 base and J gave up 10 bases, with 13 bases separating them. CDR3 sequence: CASSLEAGGAAFF. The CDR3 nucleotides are TGTGCCAGCAGTTTAGAGGCCGGCGGCGCAGCTTTCTTT.

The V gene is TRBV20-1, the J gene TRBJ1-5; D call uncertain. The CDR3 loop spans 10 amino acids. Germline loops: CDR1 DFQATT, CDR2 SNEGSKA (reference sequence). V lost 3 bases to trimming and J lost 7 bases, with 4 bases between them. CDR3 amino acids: CSASVQPQHF. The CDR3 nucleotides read TGCAGTGCTAGCGTGCAGCCCCAGCATTTT.

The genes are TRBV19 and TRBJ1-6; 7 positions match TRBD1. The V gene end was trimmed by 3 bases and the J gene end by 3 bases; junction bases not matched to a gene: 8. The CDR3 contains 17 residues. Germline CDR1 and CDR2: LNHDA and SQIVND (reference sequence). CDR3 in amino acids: CASSILVDRDYNSPLHF. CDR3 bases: TGTGCCAGTAGTATCTTGGTCGACAGGGACTATAATTCACCCCTCCACTTT.

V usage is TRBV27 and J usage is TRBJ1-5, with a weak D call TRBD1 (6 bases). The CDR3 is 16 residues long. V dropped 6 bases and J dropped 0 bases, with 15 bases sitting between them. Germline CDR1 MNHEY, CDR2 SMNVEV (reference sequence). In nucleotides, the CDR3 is TGTGCCAGCAGGCTAAATGACAGGAATAGCAATCAGCCCCAGCATTTT. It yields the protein CASRLNDRNSNQPQHF.

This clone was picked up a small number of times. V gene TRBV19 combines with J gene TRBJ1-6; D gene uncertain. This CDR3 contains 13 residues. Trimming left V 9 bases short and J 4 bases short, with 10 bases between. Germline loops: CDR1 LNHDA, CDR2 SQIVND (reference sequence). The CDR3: CASALEYNSPLHF. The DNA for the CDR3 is TGTGCCAGCGCCTTGGAGTATAATTCACCCCTCCACTTT.

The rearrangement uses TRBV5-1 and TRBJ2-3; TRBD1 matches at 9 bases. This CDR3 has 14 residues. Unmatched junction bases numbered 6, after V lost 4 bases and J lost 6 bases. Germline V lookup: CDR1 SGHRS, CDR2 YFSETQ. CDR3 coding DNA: TGCGCCAGCAGCCCCGGACAGGGGTGGGATACGCAGTATTTT. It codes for CASSPGQGWDTQYF.

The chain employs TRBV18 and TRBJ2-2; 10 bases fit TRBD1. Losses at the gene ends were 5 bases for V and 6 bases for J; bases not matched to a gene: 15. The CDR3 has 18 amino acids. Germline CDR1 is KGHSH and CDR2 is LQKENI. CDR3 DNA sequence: TGTGCCAGCTCAGCGACCAGCGGGACAGGGGTATTGGCCGGGGAGCTGTTTTTT. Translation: CASSATSGTGVLAGELFF.

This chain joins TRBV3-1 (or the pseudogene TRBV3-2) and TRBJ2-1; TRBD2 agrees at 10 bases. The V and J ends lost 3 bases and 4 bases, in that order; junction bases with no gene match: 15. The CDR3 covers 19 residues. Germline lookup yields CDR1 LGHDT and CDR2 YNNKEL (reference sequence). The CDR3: CASSQAQQGASGRYNEQFF. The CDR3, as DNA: TGTGCCAGCAGCCAGGCTCAACAGGGCGCTAGCGGGAGATACAATGAGCAGTTCTTC.

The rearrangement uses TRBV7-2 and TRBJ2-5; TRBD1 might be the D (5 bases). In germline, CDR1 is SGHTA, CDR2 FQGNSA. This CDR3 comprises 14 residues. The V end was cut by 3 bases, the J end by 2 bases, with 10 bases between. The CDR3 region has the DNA TGTGCCAGCAGCTTGTGGGGCCAACAAGAGACCCAGTACTTC. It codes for CASSLWGQQETQYF.

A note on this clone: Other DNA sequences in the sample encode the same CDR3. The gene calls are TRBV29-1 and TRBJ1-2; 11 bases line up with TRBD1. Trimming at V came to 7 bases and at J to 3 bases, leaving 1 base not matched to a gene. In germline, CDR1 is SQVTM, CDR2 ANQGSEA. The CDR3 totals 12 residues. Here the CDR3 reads CSAGQGDYGYTF. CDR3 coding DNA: TGCAGCGCGGGACAGGGGGACTATGGCTACACCTTC.

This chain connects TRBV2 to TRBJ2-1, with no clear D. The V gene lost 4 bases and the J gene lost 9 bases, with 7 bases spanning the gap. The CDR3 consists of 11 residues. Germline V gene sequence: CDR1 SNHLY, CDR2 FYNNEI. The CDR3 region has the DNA TGTGCCAGCAGTGGGCTGGCTGAGCAGTTCTTC. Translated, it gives CASSGLAEQFF.

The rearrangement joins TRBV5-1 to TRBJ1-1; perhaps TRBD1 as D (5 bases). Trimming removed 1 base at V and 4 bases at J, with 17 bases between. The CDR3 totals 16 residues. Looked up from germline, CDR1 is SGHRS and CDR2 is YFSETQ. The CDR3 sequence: CASSLMFKGVGTEAFF. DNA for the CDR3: TGCGCCAGCAGCTTGATGTTTAAAGGGGTGGGCACTGAAGCTTTCTTT.

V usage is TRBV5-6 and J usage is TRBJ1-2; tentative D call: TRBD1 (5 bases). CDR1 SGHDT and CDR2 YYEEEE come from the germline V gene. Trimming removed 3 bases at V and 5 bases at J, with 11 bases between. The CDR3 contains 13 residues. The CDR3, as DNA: TGTGCCAGCAGCTGGGGGAGGGAGTATGGCTACACCTTC. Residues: CASSWGREYGYTF.

The DNA for the CDR3 is TGTGCTAGTGGCCCGGGAGGGGTGAACACCGGGGAGCTGTTTTTT. Protein product: CASGPGGVNTGELFF. The chain has TRBV12-5 and TRBJ2-2; TRBD2 matches 8 bases. The germline CDR1 and CDR2 sequences are LGHNT and FRNRAP. CDR3 length equals 15 residues. Losses at the gene ends were 6 bases for V and 1 base for J; bases not matched to a gene: 4.

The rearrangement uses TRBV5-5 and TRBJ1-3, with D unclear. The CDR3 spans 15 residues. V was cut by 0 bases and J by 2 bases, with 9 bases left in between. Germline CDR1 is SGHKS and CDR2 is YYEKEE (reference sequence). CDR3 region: CASSLAGVTGNTIYF. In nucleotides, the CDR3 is TGTGCCAGCAGCTTGGCGGGAGTCACTGGAAACACCATATATTTT.

The chain's CDR3 is CSASWRSPAYNEQFF. CDR3 DNA: TGCAGTGCTAGTTGGAGGTCACCAGCCTACAATGAGCAGTTCTTC. The V call is TRBV20-1, the J call TRBJ2-1; D might be TRBD2 (5 bases). This CDR3 contains 15 residues. CDR1 DFQATT and CDR2 SNEGSKA come from the germline V gene (reference sequence). V was pared by 3 bases and J by 2 bases, with 14 bases between.

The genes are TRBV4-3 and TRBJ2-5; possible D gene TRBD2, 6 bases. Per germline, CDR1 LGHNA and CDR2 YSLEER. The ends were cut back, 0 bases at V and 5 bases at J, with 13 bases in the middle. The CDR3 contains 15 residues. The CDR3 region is CASSQDWNGGETQYF. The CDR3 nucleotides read TGCGCCAGCAGCCAAGACTGGAACGGAGGGGAGACCCAGTACTTC.

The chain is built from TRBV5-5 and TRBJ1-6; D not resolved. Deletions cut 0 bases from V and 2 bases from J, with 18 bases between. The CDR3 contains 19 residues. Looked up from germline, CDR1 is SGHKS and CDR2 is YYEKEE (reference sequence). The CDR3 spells CASSLAGSGESAYNSPLHF. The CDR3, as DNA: TGTGCCAGCAGCTTGGCGGGGTCAGGAGAATCAGCCTATAATTCACCCCTCCACTTT.

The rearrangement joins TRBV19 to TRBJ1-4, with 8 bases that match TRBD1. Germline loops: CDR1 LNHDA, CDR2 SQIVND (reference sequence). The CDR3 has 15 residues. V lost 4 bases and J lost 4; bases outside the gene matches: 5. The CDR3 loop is CASSTPQGVNEKLFF. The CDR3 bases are TGTGCCAGTAGTACCCCACAGGGGGTTAATGAAAAACTGTTTTTT.

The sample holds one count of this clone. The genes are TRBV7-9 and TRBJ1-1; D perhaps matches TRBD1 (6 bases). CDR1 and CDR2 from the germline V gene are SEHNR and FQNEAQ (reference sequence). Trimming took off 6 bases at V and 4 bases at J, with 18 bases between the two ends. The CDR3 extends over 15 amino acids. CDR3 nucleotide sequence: TGTGCCAGCAGTTTACTACAGGGATCCGGCACTGAAGCTTTCTTT. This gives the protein CASSLLQGSGTEAFF.

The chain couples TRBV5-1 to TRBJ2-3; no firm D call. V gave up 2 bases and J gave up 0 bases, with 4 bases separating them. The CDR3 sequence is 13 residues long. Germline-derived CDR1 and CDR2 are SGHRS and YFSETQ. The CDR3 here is CASSFSSTDTQYF. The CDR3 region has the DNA TGCGCCAGCAGCTTTTCTAGCACAGATACGCAGTATTTT.

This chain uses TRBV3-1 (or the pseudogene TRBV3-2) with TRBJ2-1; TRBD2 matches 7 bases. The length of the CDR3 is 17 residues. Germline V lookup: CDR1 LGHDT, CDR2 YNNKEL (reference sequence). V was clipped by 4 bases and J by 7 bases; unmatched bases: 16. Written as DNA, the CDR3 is TGTGCCAGCAGCCCAAGAGGAAGGCTAGCGGAGAAGAATGAGCAGTTCTTC. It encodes CASSPRGRLAEKNEQFF.